A selection of T cell receptor beta chains follows, all from one sample in a study of vaccination effects on CD4 cells after COVID-19. Using immunoSEQ multiplex PCR, the repertoire was profiled, and TCRdb retains in-frame clones only, with some absent. The sample has 30,000 to 40,000 clones; more than 55% are singletons. No antigen has been assigned to these receptors. The starting material was CD4+ T cells from PBMCs cultured with SARS-CoV-2 spike peptides, obtained after COVID-19 vaccination. Every receptor here comes from a human donor who received a COVID-19 vaccine. Each CDR3 is given with its conserved first and last residue. A D gene is named only where the DNA matches it firmly. Clone size appears in some rows only: once, few, many, or a class for an expanded clone.

J gene | V gene | D gene | clone size | CDR3 protein | CDR3 DNA
TRBJ2-7 | TRBV6-5 | NA | NA | CASSYSTPATYEQYF | TGTGCCAGCAGTTACTCGACTCCGGCGACCTACGAGCAGTACTTC
TRBJ1-4 | TRBV2 | NA | NA | CASGREVEKLFF | TGTGCCAGCGGCAGGGAGGTTGAAAAACTGTTTTTT
TRBJ1-4 | TRBV4-1 | TRBD1 | NA | CASSVRQGTNEKLFF | TGCGCCAGCAGCGTTCGACAGGGAACTAATGAAAAACTGTTTTTT
TRBJ2-1 | TRBV6-5 | NA | NA | CASRPRRVGYNEQFF | TGTGCCAGCAGGCCCCGCAGGGTGGGGTACAATGAGCAGTTCTTC
TRBJ1-5 | TRBV10-3 | NA | NA | CAISDSNQPQHF | TGTGCCATCAGCGATAGCAATCAGCCCCAGCATTTT
TRBJ1-1 | TRBV10-3 | NA | NA | CAISSGEGNTEAFF | TGTGCCATCAGTTCTGGGGAGGGGAACACTGAAGCTTTCTTT
TRBJ1-4 | TRBV5-1 | NA | NA | CASSEVTGSEEKLFF | TGCGCCAGCAGCGAGGTTACGGGGAGCGAGGAAAAACTGTTTTTT
TRBJ2-2 | TRBV5-1 | TRBD2 | NA | CASSVGTSRTGELFF | TGCGCCAGCAGCGTAGGGACTAGCCGGACCGGGGAGCTGTTTTTT
TRBJ1-2 | TRBV4-1 | NA | few | CASSQEVAVLRVGGYTF | TGCGCCAGCAGCCAAGAAGTGGCCGTTTTGCGGGTTGGTGGCTACACCTTC
TRBJ1-1 | TRBV18 | TRBD1 | NA | CASSLTAGTGVTEAFF | TGTGCCAGCTCACTCACAGCGGGGACAGGGGTTACTGAAGCTTTCTTT
TRBJ2-5 | TRBV18 | TRBD2 | few | CASSPLLLAGGEETQYF | TGTGCCAGCTCACCACTCCTTCTAGCGGGAGGGGAAGAGACCCAGTACTTC
TRBJ2-3 | TRBV19 | NA | few | CASRTGLTGTDTQYF | TGTGCCAGTAGGACCGGACTAACAGGGACAGATACGCAGTATTTT
TRBJ1-5 | TRBV9 | TRBD1 | NA | CASSVPPGQGSQPQHF | TGTGCCAGCAGCGTACCCCCGGGACAGGGTTCACAGCCCCAGCATTTT
TRBJ2-1 | TRBV9 | TRBD2 | NA | CASSPQGTSGGYEQFF | TGTGCCAGCAGCCCTCAAGGGACTAGCGGAGGATACGAGCAGTTCTTC
TRBJ2-3 | TRBV14 | TRBD2 | NA | CASSQTGLAGESTDTQYF | TGTGCCAGCAGCCAGACCGGGCTAGCGGGAGAGAGCACAGATACGCAGTATTTT
TRBJ1-1 | TRBV27 | NA | NA | CASSLGGAGGKREAFF | TGTGCCAGCAGTTTGGGGGGGGCCGGGGGTAAGCGTGAAGCTTTCTTT
TRBJ2-7 | TRBV4-1 | NA | NA | CASSQGTEYEQYF | TGCGCCAGCAGCCAAGGGACGGAATACGAGCAGTACTTC
TRBJ2-2 | TRBV10-3 | NA | NA | CAISEGGSTGELFF | TGTGCCATCAGTGAAGGTGGGAGCACCGGGGAGCTGTTTTTT
TRBJ1-1 | TRBV2 | NA | NA | CASSVGGSEAFF | TGTGCCAGCAGTGTGGGTGGCAGTGAAGCTTTCTTT
TRBJ2-6 | TRBV10-3 | TRBD2 | NA | CAISELTAGKISGANVLTF | TGTGCCATCAGTGAGTTAACAGCGGGGAAGATCTCTGGGGCCAACGTCCTGACTTTC
TRBJ2-1 | TRBV2 | TRBD2 | once | CASSLGLAVYNEQFF | TGTGCCAGCAGTTTGGGACTAGCGGTTTACAATGAGCAGTTCTTC
TRBJ2-3 | TRBV5-1 | NA | NA | CATGRGTSGDTQYF | TGCGCCACCGGGCGCGGGACATCGGGAGATACGCAGTATTTT
TRBJ2-3 | TRBV7-9 | NA | NA | CASSFFQGLGTDTQYF | TGTGCCAGCAGCTTTTTTCAGGGATTAGGCACAGATACGCAGTATTTT
TRBJ2-3 | TRBV9 | NA | NA | CASSVQGDTDTQYF | TGTGCCAGCAGCGTGCAAGGAGATACAGATACGCAGTATTTT
TRBJ2-3 | TRBV6-4 | NA | NA | CASAAGGSTDTQYF | TGTGCCAGCGCCGCTGGGGGATCCACAGATACGCAGTATTTT
TRBJ2-3 | TRBV5-1 | NA | NA | CASSRGVADSTDTQYF | TGCGCCAGCAGCCGAGGGGTAGCGGATAGCACAGATACGCAGTATTTT
TRBJ2-5 | TRBV6-2/TRBV6-3 | NA | NA | CASSYGPRETQYF | TGTGCCAGCAGTTACGGCCCTAGGGAGACCCAGTACTTC
TRBJ1-6 | TRBV6-1 | NA | once | CASSDRVDSPLHF | TGTGCCAGCAGTGACAGGGTAGATTCACCCCTCCACTTT
TRBJ1-5 | TRBV25-1 | NA | once | CASSEGGDQPQHF | TGTGCCAGCAGTGAAGGTGGGGATCAGCCCCAGCATTTT
TRBJ1-5 | TRBV15 | TRBD1 | NA | CATSRGQGASQPQHF | TGTGCCACCAGCAGGGGACAGGGGGCTAGTCAGCCCCAGCATTTT
TRBJ1-2 | TRBV12-3/TRBV12-4 | TRBD1 | once | CASSSARGLGYTF | TGTGCCAGCAGTTCTGCCAGGGGGCTCGGCTACACCTTC
TRBJ1-2 | TRBV30 | NA | few | CAWSVATGYGYTF | TGTGCCTGGAGTGTAGCCACAGGGTATGGCTACACCTTC
TRBJ1-2 | TRBV29-1 | TRBD1 | once | CSVEGTGGGYGYTF | TGCAGCGTTGAAGGGACAGGGGGCGGCTATGGCTACACCTTC
TRBJ1-6 | TRBV11-2 | NA | NA | CASSFSHQGNSPLHF | TGTGCCAGCAGCTTTTCACACCAAGGAAATTCACCCCTCCACTTT
TRBJ1-6 | TRBV19 | NA | few | CASSIQRININSPLHF | TGTGCCAGTAGTATCCAGCGCATTAATATTAATTCACCCCTCCACTTT
TRBJ1-4 | TRBV5-1 | NA | NA | CASSLVSFRPGTYATNEKLFF | TGCGCCAGCAGCTTGGTTTCTTTTCGTCCAGGAACTTATGCAACTAATGAAAAACTGTTTTTT
TRBJ2-7 | TRBV3-1/TRBV3-2 | TRBD1 | NA | CASSRGQGAEQYF | TGTGCCAGCAGCCGAGGACAGGGTGCCGAGCAGTACTTC
TRBJ1-1 | TRBV18 | NA | NA | CASSPRGGTEAFF | TGTGCCAGCTCACCTAGAGGGGGCACTGAAGCTTTCTTT
TRBJ1-5 | TRBV20-1 | NA | NA | CSASQGVGQPQHF | TGCAGTGCTAGTCAGGGTGTTGGTCAGCCCCAGCATTTT
TRBJ2-1 | TRBV4-1 | NA | NA | CASSPFEGISNEQFF | TGCGCCAGCAGCCCCTTTGAGGGGATTAGCAATGAGCAGTTCTTC
TRBJ2-1 | TRBV3-1/TRBV3-2 | NA | NA | CASSQNGGGEQFF | TGTGCCAGCAGCCAGAATGGCGGCGGGGAGCAGTTCTTC
TRBJ1-1 | TRBV9 | NA | NA | CASSPQVGANTEAFF | TGTGCCAGCAGCCCACAGGTGGGGGCGAACACTGAAGCTTTCTTT
TRBJ1-1 | TRBV10-3 | NA | NA | CAISEASNTEAFF | TGTGCCATCAGTGAGGCCTCGAACACTGAAGCTTTCTTT
TRBJ1-2 | TRBV3-1/TRBV3-2 | TRBD1 | few | CASSFWDSQAGYTF | TGTGCCAGCAGCTTCTGGGACAGTCAGGCTGGCTACACCTTC
TRBJ1-1 | TRBV7-9 | NA | NA | CASSLVAGRSTEAFF | TGTGCCAGCAGCTTAGTGGCAGGGAGGAGCACTGAAGCTTTCTTT
TRBJ2-7 | TRBV18 | TRBD2 | NA | CASSPRATPGLAGEQYF | TGTGCCAGCTCACCTCGGGCAACTCCGGGACTAGCGGGAGAGCAGTACTTC
TRBJ2-7 | TRBV2 | NA | NA | CASSPPFTYEQYF | TGTGCCAGCAGTCCCCCATTTACCTACGAGCAGTACTTC
TRBJ1-5 | TRBV12-3/TRBV12-4 | NA | NA | CASSRGQSQPQHF | TGTGCCAGCAGCCGAGGACAGTCCCAGCCCCAGCATTTT
TRBJ2-7 | TRBV27 | NA | NA | CASSSGLPGSYEQYF | TGTGCCAGCTCAAGCGGACTCCCGGGGTCCTACGAGCAGTACTTC
TRBJ2-3 | TRBV20-1 | NA | NA | CSAPVGDTQYF | TGCAGTGCGCCAGTTGGAGATACGCAGTATTTT
TRBJ2-7 | TRBV10-2 | TRBD1 | NA | CASTTGSEQYF | TGCGCCAGCACGACAGGGAGCGAGCAGTACTTC